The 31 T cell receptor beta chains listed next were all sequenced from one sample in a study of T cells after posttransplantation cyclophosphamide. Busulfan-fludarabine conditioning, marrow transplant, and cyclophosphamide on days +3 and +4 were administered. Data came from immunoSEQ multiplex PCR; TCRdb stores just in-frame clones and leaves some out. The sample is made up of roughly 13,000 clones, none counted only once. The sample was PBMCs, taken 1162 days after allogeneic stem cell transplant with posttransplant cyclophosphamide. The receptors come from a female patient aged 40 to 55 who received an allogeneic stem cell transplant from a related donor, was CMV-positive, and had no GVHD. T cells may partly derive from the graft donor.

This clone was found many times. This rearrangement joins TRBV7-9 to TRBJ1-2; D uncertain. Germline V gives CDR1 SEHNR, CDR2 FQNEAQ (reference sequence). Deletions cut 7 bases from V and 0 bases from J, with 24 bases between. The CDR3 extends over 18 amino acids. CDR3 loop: CASTHRVRDTRTNYGYTF. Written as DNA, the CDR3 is TGTGCCAGCACCCATAGAGTCCGAGACACAAGGACTAACTATGGCTACACCTTC.

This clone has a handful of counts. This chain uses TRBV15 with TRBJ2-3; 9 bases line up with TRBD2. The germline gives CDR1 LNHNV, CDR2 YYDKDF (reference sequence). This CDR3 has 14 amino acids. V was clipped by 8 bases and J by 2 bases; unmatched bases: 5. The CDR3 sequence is CATASGEDTDTQYF. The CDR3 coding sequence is TGTGCCACCGCTAGCGGGGAGGACACAGATACGCAGTATTTT. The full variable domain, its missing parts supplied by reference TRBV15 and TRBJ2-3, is DAMVIQNPRYQVTQFGKPVTLSCSQTLNHNVMYWYQQKSSQAPKLLFHYYDKDFNNEADTPDNFQSRRPNTSFCFLDIRSPGLGDTAMYLCATASGEDTDTQYFGPGTRLTVL.

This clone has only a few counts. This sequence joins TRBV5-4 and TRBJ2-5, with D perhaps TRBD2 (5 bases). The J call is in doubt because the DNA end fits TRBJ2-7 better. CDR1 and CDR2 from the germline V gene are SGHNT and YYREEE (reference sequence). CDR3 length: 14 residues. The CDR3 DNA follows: TGTGCCAGCAGCGCCGGAGGCAGCTACTACGAGCAGTACTTC. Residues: CASSAGGSYYEQYF.

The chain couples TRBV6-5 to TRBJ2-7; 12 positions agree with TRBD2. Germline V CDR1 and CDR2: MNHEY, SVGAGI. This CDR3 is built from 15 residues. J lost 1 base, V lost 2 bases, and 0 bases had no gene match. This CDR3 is CASSYGTSGSYEQYF. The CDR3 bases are TGTGCCAGCAGTTACGGGACTAGCGGGTCCTACGAGCAGTACTTC.

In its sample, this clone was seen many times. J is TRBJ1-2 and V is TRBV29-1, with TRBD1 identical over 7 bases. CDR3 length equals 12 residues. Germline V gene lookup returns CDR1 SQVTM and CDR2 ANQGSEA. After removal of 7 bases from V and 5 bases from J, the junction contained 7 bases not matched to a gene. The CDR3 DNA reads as TGCAGCGCACTACAGGGGTTTTATGGCTACACCTTC. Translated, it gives CSALQGFYGYTF. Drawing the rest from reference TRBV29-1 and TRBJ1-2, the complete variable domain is SAVISQKPSRDICQRGTSLTIQCQVDSQVTMMFWYRQQPGQSLTLIATANQGSEATYESGFVIDKFPISRPNLTFSTLTVSNMSPEDSSIYLCSALQGFYGYTFGSGTRLTVV.

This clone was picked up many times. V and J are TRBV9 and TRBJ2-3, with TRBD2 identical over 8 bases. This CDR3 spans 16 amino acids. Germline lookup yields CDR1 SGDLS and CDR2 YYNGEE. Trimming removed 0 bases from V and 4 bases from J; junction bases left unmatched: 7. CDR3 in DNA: TGTGCCAGCAGCGTAGCCGGGCGGGGGGCTTCAGATACGCAGTATTTT. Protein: CASSVAGRGASDTQYF.

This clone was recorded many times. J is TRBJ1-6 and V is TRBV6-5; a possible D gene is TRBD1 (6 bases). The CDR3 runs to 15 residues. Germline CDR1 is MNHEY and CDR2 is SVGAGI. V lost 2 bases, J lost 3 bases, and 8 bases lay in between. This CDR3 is CASSYADSYNSPLHF. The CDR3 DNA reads TGTGCCAGCAGTTACGCGGACAGCTATAATTCACCCCTCCACTTT.

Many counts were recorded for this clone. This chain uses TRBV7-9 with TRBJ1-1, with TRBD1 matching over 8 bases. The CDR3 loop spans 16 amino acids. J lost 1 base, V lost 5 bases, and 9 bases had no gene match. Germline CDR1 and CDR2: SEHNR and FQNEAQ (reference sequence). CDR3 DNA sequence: TGTGCCAGCAGCGCCGGGACAGGAGGCGGGAACACTGAAGCTTTCTTT. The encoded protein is CASSAGTGGGNTEAFF.

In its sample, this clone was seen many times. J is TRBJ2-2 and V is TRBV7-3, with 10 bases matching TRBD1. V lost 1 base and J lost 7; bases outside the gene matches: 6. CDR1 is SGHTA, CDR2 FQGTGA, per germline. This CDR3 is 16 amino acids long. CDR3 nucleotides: TGTGCCAGCAGCTTAAACGGACAGGGGGTGGGCGGGGAGCTGTTTTTT. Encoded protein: CASSLNGQGVGGELFF.

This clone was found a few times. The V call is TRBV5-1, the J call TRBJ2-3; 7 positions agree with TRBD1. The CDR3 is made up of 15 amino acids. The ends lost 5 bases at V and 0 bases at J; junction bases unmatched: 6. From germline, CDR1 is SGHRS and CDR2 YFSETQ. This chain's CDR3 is CASRPDRASTDTQYF. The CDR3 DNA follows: TGCGCCAGCAGACCCGACAGGGCAAGCACAGATACGCAGTATTTT.

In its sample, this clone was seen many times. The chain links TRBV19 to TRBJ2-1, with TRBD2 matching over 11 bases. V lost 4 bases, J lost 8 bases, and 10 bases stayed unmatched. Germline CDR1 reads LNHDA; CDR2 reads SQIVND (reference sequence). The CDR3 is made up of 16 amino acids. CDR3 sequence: CASSTLAGGGEDEQFF. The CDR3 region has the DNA TGTGCCAGTAGTACCCTAGCGGGGGGCGGAGAAGATGAGCAGTTCTTC.

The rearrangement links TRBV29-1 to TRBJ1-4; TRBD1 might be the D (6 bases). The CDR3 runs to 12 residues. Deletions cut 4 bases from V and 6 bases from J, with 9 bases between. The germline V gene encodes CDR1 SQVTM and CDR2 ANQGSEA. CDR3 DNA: TGCAGCGTTGGTACAGGGTATGAAAAACTGTTTTTT. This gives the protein CSVGTGYEKLFF.

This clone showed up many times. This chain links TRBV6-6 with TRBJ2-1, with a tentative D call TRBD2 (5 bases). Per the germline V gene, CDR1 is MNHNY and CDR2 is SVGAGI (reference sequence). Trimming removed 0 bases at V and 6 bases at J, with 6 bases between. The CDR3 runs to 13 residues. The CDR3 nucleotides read TGTGCCAGCAGTTACTCCCGGGGCAATGAGCAGTTCTTC. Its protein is CASSYSRGNEQFF.

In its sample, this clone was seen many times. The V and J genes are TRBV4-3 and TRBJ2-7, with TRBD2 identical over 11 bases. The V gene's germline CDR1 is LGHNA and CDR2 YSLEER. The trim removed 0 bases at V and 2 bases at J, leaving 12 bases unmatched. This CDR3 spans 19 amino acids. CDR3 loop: CASSQDLRLAGGLTYEQYF. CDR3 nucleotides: TGCGCCAGCAGCCAAGATTTGAGGCTAGCGGGGGGCCTAACCTACGAGCAGTACTTC.

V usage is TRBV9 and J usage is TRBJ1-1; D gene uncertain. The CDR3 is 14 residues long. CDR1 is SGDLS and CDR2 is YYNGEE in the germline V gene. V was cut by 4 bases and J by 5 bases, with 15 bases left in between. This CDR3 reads CASSPLEVGTEAFF. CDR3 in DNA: TGTGCCAGCAGCCCCTTGGAGGTGGGGACTGAAGCTTTCTTT.

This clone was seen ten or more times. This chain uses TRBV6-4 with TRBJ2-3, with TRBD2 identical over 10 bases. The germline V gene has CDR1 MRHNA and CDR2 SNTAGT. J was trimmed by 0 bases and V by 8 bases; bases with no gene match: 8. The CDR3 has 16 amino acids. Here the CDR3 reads CASPIAGGVSTDTQYF. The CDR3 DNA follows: TGTGCCAGCCCGATAGCGGGGGGTGTAAGCACAGATACGCAGTATTTT.

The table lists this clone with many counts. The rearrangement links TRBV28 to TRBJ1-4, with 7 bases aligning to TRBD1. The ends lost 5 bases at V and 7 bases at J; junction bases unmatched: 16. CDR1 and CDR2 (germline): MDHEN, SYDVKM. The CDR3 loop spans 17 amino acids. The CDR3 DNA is TGTGCCAGCAGTCCCCACCTTTACAGGGGAAAATTTGAAAAACTGTTTTTT. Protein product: CASSPHLYRGKFEKLFF.

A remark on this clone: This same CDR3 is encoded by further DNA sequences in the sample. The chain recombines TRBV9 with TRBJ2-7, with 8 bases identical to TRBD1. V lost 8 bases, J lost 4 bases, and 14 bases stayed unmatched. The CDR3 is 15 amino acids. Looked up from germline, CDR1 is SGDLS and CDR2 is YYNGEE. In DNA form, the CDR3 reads TGTGCCAGTTTTTTCAGACAGGGGACGGCATACGAGCAGTACTTC. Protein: CASFFRQGTAYEQYF.

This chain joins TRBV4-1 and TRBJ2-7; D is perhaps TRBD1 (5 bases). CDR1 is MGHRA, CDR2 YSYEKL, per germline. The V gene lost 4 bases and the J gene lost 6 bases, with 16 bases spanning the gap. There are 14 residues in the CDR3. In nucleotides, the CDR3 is TGCGCCAGCAGCCTTAGCCCTCAGGGTAGCGAGCAGTACTTC. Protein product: CASSLSPQGSEQYF.

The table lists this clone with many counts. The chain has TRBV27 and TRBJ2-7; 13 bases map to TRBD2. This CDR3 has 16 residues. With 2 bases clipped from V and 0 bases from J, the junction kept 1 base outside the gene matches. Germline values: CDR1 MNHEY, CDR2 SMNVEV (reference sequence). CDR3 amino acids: CASSLGTSGVSYEQYF. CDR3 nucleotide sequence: TGTGCCAGCAGTTTAGGGACTAGCGGGGTCTCCTACGAGCAGTACTTC.

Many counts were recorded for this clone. CDR3 in amino acids: CASSQESQVDTQYF. CDR3 coding DNA: TGTGCCAGCAGCCAAGAGTCTCAGGTAGATACGCAGTATTTT. The gene calls are TRBV4-2 and TRBJ2-3; D remains ambiguous. The CDR3 spans 14 residues. Germline lookup yields CDR1 LGHNA and CDR2 YNFKEQ. Trimming removed 0 bases at V and 5 bases at J, with 9 bases between.

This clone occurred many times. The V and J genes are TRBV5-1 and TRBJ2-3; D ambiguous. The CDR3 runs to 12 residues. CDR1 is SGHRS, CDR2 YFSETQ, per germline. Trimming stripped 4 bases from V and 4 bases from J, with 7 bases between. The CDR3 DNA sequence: TGCGCCAGCAGCCAACTCGCAGATACGCAGTATTTT. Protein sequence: CASSQLADTQYF.

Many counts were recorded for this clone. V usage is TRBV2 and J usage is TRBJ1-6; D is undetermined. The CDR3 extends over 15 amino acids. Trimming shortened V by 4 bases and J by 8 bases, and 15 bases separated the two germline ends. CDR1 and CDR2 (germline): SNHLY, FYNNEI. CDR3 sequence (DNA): TGTGCCAGCAGTGGCCTAAGGCAAGAGGATTCACCCCTCCACTTT. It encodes CASSGLRQEDSPLHF.

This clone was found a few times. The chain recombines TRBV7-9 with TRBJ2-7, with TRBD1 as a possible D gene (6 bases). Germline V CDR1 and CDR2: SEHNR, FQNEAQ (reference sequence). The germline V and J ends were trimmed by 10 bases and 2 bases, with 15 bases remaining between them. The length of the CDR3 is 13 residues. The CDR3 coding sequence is TGTGCCACCCTCCGGGACAACACCTACGAGCAGTACTTC. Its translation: CATLRDNTYEQYF.

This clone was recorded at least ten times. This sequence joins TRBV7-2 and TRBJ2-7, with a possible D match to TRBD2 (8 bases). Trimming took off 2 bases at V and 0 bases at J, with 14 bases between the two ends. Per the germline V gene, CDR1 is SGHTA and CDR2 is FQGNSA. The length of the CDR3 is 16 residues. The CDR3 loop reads CASSLRRGDSSYEQYF. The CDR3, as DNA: TGTGCCAGCAGCTTAAGGCGGGGGGACAGCTCCTACGAGCAGTACTTC.

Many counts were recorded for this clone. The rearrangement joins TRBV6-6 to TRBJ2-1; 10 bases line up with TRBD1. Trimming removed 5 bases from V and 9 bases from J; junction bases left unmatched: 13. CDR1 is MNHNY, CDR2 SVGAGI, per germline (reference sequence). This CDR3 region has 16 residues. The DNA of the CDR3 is TGTGCCAGCAGTCGAACCCGAGGGACAGGGGATAGTGAGCAGTTCTTC. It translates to CASSRTRGTGDSEQFF.

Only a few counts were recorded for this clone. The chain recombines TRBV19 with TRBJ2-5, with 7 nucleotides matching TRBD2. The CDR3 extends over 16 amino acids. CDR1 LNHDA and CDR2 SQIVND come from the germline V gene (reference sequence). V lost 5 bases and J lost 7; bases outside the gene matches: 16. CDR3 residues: CASSPLREGSEGTQYF. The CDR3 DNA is TGTGCCAGTAGTCCGCTCAGGGAGGGCTCAGAAGGGACCCAGTACTTC. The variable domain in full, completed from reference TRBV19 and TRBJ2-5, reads DGGITQSPKYLFRKEGQNVTLSCEQNLNHDAMYWYRQDPGQGLRLIYYSQIVNDFQKGDIAEGYSVSREKKESFPLTVTSAQKNPTAFYLCASSPLREGSEGTQYFGPGTRLLVL.

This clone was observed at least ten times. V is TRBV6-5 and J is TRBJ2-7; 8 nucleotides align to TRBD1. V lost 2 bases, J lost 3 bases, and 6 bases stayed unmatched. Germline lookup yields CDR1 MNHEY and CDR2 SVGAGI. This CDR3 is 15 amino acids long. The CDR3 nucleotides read TGTGCCAGCAGTTACGGAACAGGGGGTTTCTACGAGCAGTACTTC. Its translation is CASSYGTGGFYEQYF.

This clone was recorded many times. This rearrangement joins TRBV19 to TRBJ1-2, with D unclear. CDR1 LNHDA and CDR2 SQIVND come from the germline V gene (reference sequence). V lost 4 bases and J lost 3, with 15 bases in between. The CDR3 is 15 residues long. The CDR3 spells CASSRRTASDYGYTF. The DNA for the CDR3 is TGTGCCAGTAGTAGACGGACTGCGAGCGACTATGGCTACACCTTC.

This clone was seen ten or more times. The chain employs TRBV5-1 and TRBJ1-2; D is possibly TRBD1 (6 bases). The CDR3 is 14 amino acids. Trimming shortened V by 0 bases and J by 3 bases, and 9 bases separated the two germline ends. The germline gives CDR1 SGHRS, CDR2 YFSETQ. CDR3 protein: CASSLAGQDYGYTF. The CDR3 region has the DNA TGCGCCAGCAGCTTGGCGGGACAAGACTATGGCTACACCTTC.

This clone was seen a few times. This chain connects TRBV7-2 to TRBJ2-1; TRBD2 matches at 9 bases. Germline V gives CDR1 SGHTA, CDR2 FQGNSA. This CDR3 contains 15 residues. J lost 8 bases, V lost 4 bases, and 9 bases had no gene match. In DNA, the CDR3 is TGTGCCAGCAGCTGGCGGGGGGGCCTTAGCGATGAGCAGTTCTTC. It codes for CASSWRGGLSDEQFF.